Listed below are T cell receptor beta chains from one sample, sequenced in a study of T cells in Graves' hyperthyroidism and ophthalmopathy. TCRdb fed the multiplex PCR reads into MiXCR, producing one record per CDR3 protein. This table has 640,000 or so distinct CDR3 sequences, more than 13% appearing once. Specimen: blood. The source of these receptors is a young woman with Graves' ophthalmopathy. Both conserved end residues are trimmed from each CDR3.

j_gene | v_gene | CDR3aa
TRBJ2-5 | TRBV28 | ASSSYNSGDQETQY
TRBJ1-1 | TRBV7-9 | ASSLISQGLGTEAF
TRBJ2-3 | TRBV3-1 | ASSPGGRGPPRTDTQY
TRBJ1-1 | TRBV29-1 | SVDGQGVASGAF
TRBJ2-7 | TRBV12-3/TRBV12-4 | ASSLAPGSEQY
TRBJ2-7 | TRBV6-4 | ASSHGLAGGSEQY
TRBJ2-7 | TRBV27 | ASRFSGGAAYEQY
TRBJ1-5 | TRBV10-3 | AIRGPDSNQPQH
TRBJ2-3 | TRBV27 | ASSFSGDDTQY
TRBJ1-1 | TRBV18 | ASSPTGEITEAF
TRBJ2-3 | TRBV20-1 | SAYRGLAGVTDTQY
TRBJ2-1 | TRBV5-1 | ASSFSTRSSYNEQF
TRBJ1-3 | TRBV5-8 | ASSLRHASGNTIY
TRBJ2-1 | TRBV6-1 | ASIKGTSGGYNEQF
TRBJ1-6 | TRBV7-3 | ASSKQGGDSPLH
TRBJ1-1 | TRBV28 | ASSPMGNTEAF
TRBJ2-7 | TRBV20-1 | SARPLTSGRQSSYEQY
TRBJ2-7 | TRBV7-9 | ASSAAGDSYEQY
TRBJ2-3 | TRBV28 | ASSLVHSSGTDTQY
TRBJ2-1 | TRBV19 | ASSTPAYWVTPSYNEQF
TRBJ1-2 | TRBV5-1 | ASSPRGDRGGYGYT
TRBJ2-7 | TRBV7-9 | ASSLGLGIPYEQY
TRBJ2-6 | TRBV20-1 | SAREGANVLT
TRBJ1-5 | TRBV20-1 | SVPVGQTKAQPQH
TRBJ1-1 | TRBV30 | AWNDQGRGTEAF
TRBJ2-1 | TRBV20-1 | SARGTSGRAGEQF
TRBJ1-1 | TRBV19 | ASVRDRGRPEAF
TRBJ1-4 | TRBV28 | ASSGTFPTNEKLF
TRBJ1-6 | TRBV19 | ASSQRRSSYNSPLH
TRBJ2-7 | TRBV7-3 | ASSLNGAGGSYEQY
TRBJ2-4 | TRBV11-2 | ASSPQGVNIQY
TRBJ2-1 | TRBV30 | AWSPGTDSYNEQF
TRBJ2-1 | TRBV9 | ASSEPLAGDYNEQF
TRBJ2-2 | TRBV9 | ASSVSSGSWPGELF